One sample yielded the 26 T cell receptor beta chains listed below, sequenced in a study of vaccination effects on CD4 cells after COVID-19. These receptors have no identified antigens. Peptide-pool stimulation followed by sequencing identified expanded antigen-specific CD4+ clonotypes in the ViraFEST assay. With roughly 10 days of culture completed, CD4+ T cells were isolated. Prior SARS-CoV-2 infection was absent in the vaccine recipients, as shown by negative nucleocapsid antibodies. The protocol was immunoSEQ multiplex PCR, while the TCRdb copy is restricted to in-frame clones and leaves out a portion. Among around 60,000 clones listed, around 77% were seen once. The material was CD4+ T cells from PBMCs cultured with HCoV-NL63 spike peptides, obtained before COVID-19 vaccination. These receptors were taken from a human donor who received a COVID-19 vaccine.

V usage is TRBV6-5 and J usage is TRBJ1-5; TRBD1 matches at 8 bases. This CDR3 has 15 residues. The V segment lost 4 bases and the J segment 0 bases; nucleotides outside the gene matches: 2. Germline V gene lookup returns CDR1 MNHEY and CDR2 SVGAGI. CDR3 sequence (DNA): TGTGCCAGCAGTTTCGACAGGGGTAGCAATCAGCCCCAGCATTTT. Translated, it gives CASSFDRGSNQPQHF.

This rearrangement joins TRBV30 to TRBJ1-5; perhaps TRBD1 as D (6 bases). The V end lost 4 bases, the J end lost 0 bases, and 10 bases lay between the germline ends. CDR3 length: 14 residues. Germline V gene lookup returns CDR1 GTSNPN and CDR2 SVGIG (reference sequence). The CDR3 region has the DNA TGTGCCTGGACTGGACAGAATAGCAATCAGCCCCAGCATTTT. Amino acid sequence: CAWTGQNSNQPQHF.

This chain uses TRBV6-5 with TRBJ2-2; 8 bases align to TRBD2. The V segment lost 2 bases and the J segment 6 bases; nucleotides outside the gene matches: 5. Germline CDR1 is MNHEY and CDR2 is SVGAGI. The CDR3 is made up of 15 amino acids. CDR3 sequence reads: CASSYGGGSAGELFF. The DNA for the CDR3 is TGTGCCAGCAGTTACGGCGGGGGGTCGGCCGGGGAGCTGTTTTTT.

The chain couples TRBV5-1 to TRBJ2-2, with TRBD2 matching over 9 bases. This CDR3 is 16 amino acids long. V trimming: 4 bases; J trimming: 6 bases; junction bases outside the gene matches: 10. CDR1 and CDR2 from the germline V gene are SGHRS and YFSETQ. The CDR3 nucleotides are TGCGCCAGCAGCCGGTGGACTAGCGAGCAATCCGGGGAGCTGTTTTTT. Translation gives CASSRWTSEQSGELFF.

Written as DNA, the CDR3 is TGTGCCAGCAGTTTGGCAGGGGAGAAAACTTTCTTT. Its protein is CASSLAGEKTFF. The chain joins TRBV28 to TRBJ1-1, with D possibly being TRBD1 (6 bases). The CDR3 has 12 amino acids. Trimming left V 3 bases short and J 12 bases short, with 14 bases between. The germline CDR1 and CDR2 sequences are MDHEN and SYDVKM.

The genes are TRBV19 and TRBJ1-3; D not certain. The V end was cut by 2 bases, the J end by 5 bases, with 10 bases between. This CDR3 is 14 amino acids long. Germline lookup yields CDR1 LNHDA and CDR2 SQIVND (reference sequence). DNA for the CDR3: TGTGCCAGTAGTATATCCGCAGGACGAAACACCATATATTTT. It specifies CASSISAGRNTIYF.

The V gene is TRBV19, the J gene TRBJ1-5; 7 bases align to TRBD1. This CDR3 is 15 amino acids long. Germline assignment: CDR1 LNHDA and CDR2 SQIVND (reference sequence). The V and J ends lost 6 bases and 4 bases, in that order; junction bases with no gene match: 9. The CDR3 sequence: CASSPQGLDNQPQHF. CDR3 sequence (DNA): TGTGCCAGTAGCCCACAGGGGCTTGATAATCAGCCCCAGCATTTT.

V is TRBV7-3 and J is TRBJ2-3, with D unresolved. This CDR3 is 12 amino acids long. Trimming cost V 2 bases and J 3 bases, with 3 bases left between them. Germline V lookup: CDR1 SGHTA, CDR2 FQGTGA. The DNA of the CDR3 is TGTGCCAGCAGCTTAGGGACAGATACGCAGTATTTT. Encoded protein: CASSLGTDTQYF.

J is TRBJ2-4 and V is TRBV13, with D maybe TRBD2 (5 bases). This CDR3 region has 16 residues. Germline CDR1 reads PRHDT; CDR2 reads FYEKMQ (reference sequence). With 5 bases removed from V and 1 base from J, the gap between germline ends came to 15 bases. The CDR3 region is CASSNHEPGAKNIQYF. DNA for the CDR3: TGTGCCAGCAGCAATCACGAGCCGGGGGCCAAAAACATTCAGTACTTC.

This chain joins TRBV19 and TRBJ2-1; no firm D call. The CDR3 covers 12 residues. Germline values: CDR1 LNHDA, CDR2 SQIVND (reference sequence). V dropped 2 bases and J dropped 7 bases, with 6 bases sitting between them. CDR3 nucleotides: TGTGCCAGTAGTATACAGGAGAATGAGCAGTTCTTC. This encodes CASSIQENEQFF. Full variable domain (remainder filled in from reference TRBV19 and TRBJ2-1): DGGITQSPKYLFRKEGQNVTLSCEQNLNHDAMYWYRQDPGQGLRLIYYSQIVNDFQKGDIAEGYSVSREKKESFPLTVTSAQKNPTAFYLCASSIQENEQFFGPGTRLTVL.

The chain is built from TRBV28 and TRBJ2-2; 7 nucleotides line up with TRBD1. With 8 bases clipped from V and 2 bases from J, the junction kept 17 bases outside the gene matches. Looked up from germline, CDR1 is MDHEN and CDR2 is SYDVKM. This CDR3 is built from 18 residues. This chain's CDR3 is CASPFHPYDRENTGELFF. For the CDR3, the DNA is TGTGCCAGCCCTTTCCACCCCTATGACAGGGAAAACACCGGGGAGCTGTTTTTT.

This clone is medium-sized. The chain combines TRBV2 with TRBJ1-1, with no clear D. Germline assignment: CDR1 SNHLY and CDR2 FYNNEI. This CDR3 spans 12 amino acids. V lost 3 bases and J lost 11, with 13 bases in between. Written as DNA, the CDR3 is TGTGCCAGCAGTGATCACTCTTCGGGCGCTTTCTTT. This codes for CASSDHSSGAFF.

The chain recombines TRBV18 with TRBJ2-3; D ambiguous. CDR1 and CDR2 (germline): KGHSH, LQKENI. V was clipped by 3 bases and J by 5 bases, with 9 bases between them. The CDR3 has 13 amino acids. CDR3 residues: CASSPRLIDTQYF. CDR3 sequence (DNA): TGTGCCAGCTCACCCCGGCTGATAGATACGCAGTATTTT.

The V call is TRBV5-1, the J call TRBJ2-3; D call uncertain. Germline V gene sequence: CDR1 SGHRS, CDR2 YFSETQ. CDR3 length equals 12 residues. Trimming left V 7 bases short and J 1 base short, with 7 bases between. The CDR3 is CASRRGTDTQYF. As DNA, the CDR3 is TGCGCCAGCCGAAGGGGCACAGATACGCAGTATTTT.

The V gene is TRBV24-1, the J gene TRBJ1-4, with D uncertain. V was shortened by 2 bases and J by 8 bases, with 11 bases between the two germline ends. Per the germline V gene, CDR1 is KGHDR and CDR2 is SFDVKD. The length of the CDR3 is 14 residues. This chain's CDR3 is CATSDSGGKEKLFF. The CDR3 nucleotides read TGTGCCACCAGTGATTCTGGAGGAAAGGAAAAACTGTTTTTT.

This chain uses TRBV5-6 with TRBJ2-5; 7 positions agree with TRBD1. V lost 4 bases, J lost 7 bases, and 10 bases stayed unmatched. Looked up from germline, CDR1 is SGHDT and CDR2 is YYEEEE. The CDR3 contains 14 residues. CDR3 DNA sequence: TGTGCCAGCAGCCCGGGACAGCAGGCGGGGACCCAGTACTTC. Residues: CASSPGQQAGTQYF.

This chain links TRBV18 with TRBJ2-4; 12 bases are shared with TRBD1. In germline, CDR1 is KGHSH, CDR2 LQKENI. Unmatched junction bases numbered 5, after V lost 4 bases and J lost 1 base. This CDR3 contains 17 residues. CDR3 sequence (DNA): TGTGCCAGCTCACAAACGGGACAGGGGGCGGCCAAAAACATTCAGTACTTC. The encoded protein is CASSQTGQGAAKNIQYF.

This rearrangement joins TRBV25-1 to TRBJ1-4; weak D call: TRBD1 (5 bases). The CDR3 is 12 amino acids. V was cut by 11 bases and J by 3 bases, with 10 bases left in between. The germline gives CDR1 MGHDK, CDR2 SYGVNS. The CDR3 nucleotides are TGTGCCGGGGCAGGCCCTAATGAAAAACTGTTTTTT. Amino acids: CAGAGPNEKLFF.

The rearrangement links TRBV5-1 to TRBJ1-2; D unresolved. Per the germline V gene, CDR1 is SGHRS and CDR2 is YFSETQ. V was shortened by 3 bases and J by 5 bases, with 11 bases between the two germline ends. The CDR3 sequence is 13 residues long. Here the CDR3 DNA reads TGCGCCAGCAGCTATACGGGCGAATATGGCTACACCTTC. It encodes CASSYTGEYGYTF. The full variable domain, its missing parts supplied by reference TRBV5-1 and TRBJ1-2, is KAGVTQTPRYLIKTRGQQVTLSCSPISGHRSVSWYQQTPGQGLQFLFEYFSETQRNKGNFPGRFSGRQFSNSRSEMNVSTLELGDSALYLCASSYTGEYGYTFGSGTRLTVV.

The V call is TRBV2, the J call TRBJ2-7, with D hard to call. V lost 2 bases to trimming and J lost 8 bases, with 10 bases between them. This CDR3 is 12 amino acids long. Looked up from germline, CDR1 is SNHLY and CDR2 is FYNNEI. This CDR3 is CASSEWQLKQYV. CDR3 nucleotides: TGTGCCAGCAGTGAATGGCAGCTAAAGCAGTACGTC.

The chain has TRBV20-1 and TRBJ2-4; weak D call: TRBD1 (6 bases). The CDR3 has 11 residues. Germline V gene data show CDR1 as DFQATT and CDR2 as SNEGSKA (reference sequence). V gave up 5 bases and J gave up 8 bases, with 10 bases separating them. The CDR3 spells CSAEQGDIQYF. The CDR3 DNA reads as TGCAGTGCTGAACAGGGCGACATTCAGTACTTC.

This chain joins TRBV28 and TRBJ1-5; D uncertain. Germline V gives CDR1 MDHEN, CDR2 SYDVKM. The CDR3 covers 12 residues. V was trimmed by 6 bases and J by 6 bases, leaving 9 bases between them. The CDR3 DNA sequence: TGTGCCAGCAGAGGTGGGTCTCAGCCCCAGCATTTT. Protein: CASRGGSQPQHF.

The chain couples TRBV5-1 to TRBJ2-2, with a tentative D call TRBD1 (6 bases). Germline V lookup: CDR1 SGHRS, CDR2 YFSETQ. V lost 7 bases and J lost 1, with 14 bases in between. This CDR3 is built from 15 residues. CDR3 sequence: CASGKGQQNTGELFF. CDR3 nucleotides: TGCGCCAGCGGAAAGGGACAACAGAACACCGGGGAGCTGTTTTTT.

Worth noting for this clone: One end of the junction does not line up with germline, which may come from a read error. J is TRBJ2-3 and V is TRBV28; 8 bases line up with TRBD2. The CDR3 length is 17 residues. The germline V gene encodes CDR1 MDHEN and CDR2 SYDVKM. This CDR3 is CASSPPAGTSGTDTQYF. Written as DNA, the CDR3 is TGTGCCAGCAGTCCCCCTGCGGGGACTAGTGGCACCGATACGCAGTATTTT.

The chain has TRBV27 and TRBJ2-5; the match to TRBD2 covers 8 bases. There are 16 residues in the CDR3. Germline V gene sequence: CDR1 MNHEY, CDR2 SMNVEV (reference sequence). Trimming took 6 bases from V and 3 from J; bases not matched to a gene: 12. The CDR3, as DNA: TGTGCCAGCAGGGGGGGTAAGGTAGCGGGAAAAGAGACCCAGTACTTC. Protein sequence: CASRGGKVAGKETQYF.

This sequence joins TRBV10-1 and TRBJ2-3; no clear D gene. Germline CDR1 and CDR2: WNHNN and SYGVQD (reference sequence). Trimming pared 8 bases from V and 5 bases from J, leaving 8 bases between. The CDR3 is made up of 11 amino acids. The CDR3 sequence is CASGRGDTQYF. The CDR3 DNA is TGCGCCAGCGGTCGTGGAGATACGCAGTATTTT.